This T cell receptor beta chain is drawn from a study of T cell responses to AZD1222 COVID-19 vaccine. Looking at the study overall: The study pooled second doses at about 4 or about 12 weeks. The study, taken as a whole, reports: Dominant CD4 TCR responses targeted spike regions 160-218 and 743-854.

Some clones are missing from TCRdb's copy, which holds only in-frame ones; the method was immunoSEQ multiplex PCR. The profile shows more than 140,000 clones, about 93% of them singletons. Concerning this clone: What it binds is unknown.

The sample consisted of peripheral blood, taken on day 0 of AZD1222 vaccination. The source is an adult in good health.

The CDR3 loop reads CASSHRDRGNNEQFF. The CDR3 coding sequence is TGCGCCAGCAGCCACCGGGACAGGGGAAACAATGAGCAGTTCTTC. This chain links TRBV4-3 with TRBJ2-1; 10 bases are shared with TRBD1. Germline loops: CDR1 LGHNA, CDR2 YSLEER. The V segment lost 3 bases and the J segment 5 bases; nucleotides outside the gene matches: 4. The CDR3 length is 15 residues.